This T cell receptor (beta chain) was profiled in a study of immune evolution from preneoplasia to lung adenocarcinoma. General study findings and limits: Later-stage lesions seemingly showed higher T cell density and diversity than normal lung.

The CDR3 runs to 15 residues. The junction had 5 bases not matched to a gene; V was cut back by 2 bases and J by 7 bases. Germline lookup yields CDR1 KGHSH and CDR2 LQKENI. The table came from immunoSEQ multiplex PCR; TCRdb's copy has only in-frame clones and leaves some out. The sample contains thousands of clones, roughly four fifths of which appear only once. Note on this clone: The antigen is unknown.

The V call is TRBV18, the J call TRBJ2-6, with 7 bases aligning to TRBD2. Sequenced sample: FFPE lung adenocarcinoma in situ tissue. This receptor was identified in a person aged 55-80 years with lung adenocarcinoma. CDR3 coding DNA: TGTGCCAGCTCACCATCTTGGGGGGGAGCCAACGTCCTGACTTTC. As protein: CASSPSWGGANVLTF.